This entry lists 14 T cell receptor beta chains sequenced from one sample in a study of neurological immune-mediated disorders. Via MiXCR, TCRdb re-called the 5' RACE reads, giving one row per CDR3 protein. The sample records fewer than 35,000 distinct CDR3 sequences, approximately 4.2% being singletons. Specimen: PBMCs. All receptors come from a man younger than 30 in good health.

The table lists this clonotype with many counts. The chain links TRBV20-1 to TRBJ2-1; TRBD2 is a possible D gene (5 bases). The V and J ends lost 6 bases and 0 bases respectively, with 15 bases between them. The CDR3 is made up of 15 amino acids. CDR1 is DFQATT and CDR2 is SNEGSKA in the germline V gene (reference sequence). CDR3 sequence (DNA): TGCAGTGCAGCCCCCGAAGGGAGCTCCTACAATGAGCAGTTCTTC. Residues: CSAAPEGSSYNEQFF.

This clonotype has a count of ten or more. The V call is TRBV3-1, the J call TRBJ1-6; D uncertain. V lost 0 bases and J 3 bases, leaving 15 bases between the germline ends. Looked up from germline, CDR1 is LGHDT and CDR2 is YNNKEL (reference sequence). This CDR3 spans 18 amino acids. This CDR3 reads CASSQDFSGNGYNSPLHF. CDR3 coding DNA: TGTGCCAGCAGCCAAGACTTTTCAGGAAACGGCTATAATTCACCCCTCCACTTT.

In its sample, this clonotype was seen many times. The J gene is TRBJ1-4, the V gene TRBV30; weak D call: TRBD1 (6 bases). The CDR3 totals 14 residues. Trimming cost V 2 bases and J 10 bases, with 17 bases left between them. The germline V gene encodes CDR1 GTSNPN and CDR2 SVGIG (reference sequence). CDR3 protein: CAWSLTGTAGKLFF. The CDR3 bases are TGTGCCTGGAGTCTAACAGGGACCGCAGGAAAACTGTTTTTT.

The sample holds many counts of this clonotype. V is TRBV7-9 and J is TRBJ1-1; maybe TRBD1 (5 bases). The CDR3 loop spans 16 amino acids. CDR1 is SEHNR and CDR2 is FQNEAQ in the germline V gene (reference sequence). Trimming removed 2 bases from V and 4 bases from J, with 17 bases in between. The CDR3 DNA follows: TGTGCCAGCAGCTTATTGCGGGGCGCCGGACGCACTGAAGCTTTCTTT. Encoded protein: CASSLLRGAGRTEAFF.

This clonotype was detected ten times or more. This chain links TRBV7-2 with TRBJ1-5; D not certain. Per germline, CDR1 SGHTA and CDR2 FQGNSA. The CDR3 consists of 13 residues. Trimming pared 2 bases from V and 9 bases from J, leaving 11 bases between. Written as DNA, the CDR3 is TGTGCCAGCAGCTTATTTAGTCTTGGGCCCCAGCATTTT. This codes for CASSLFSLGPQHF.

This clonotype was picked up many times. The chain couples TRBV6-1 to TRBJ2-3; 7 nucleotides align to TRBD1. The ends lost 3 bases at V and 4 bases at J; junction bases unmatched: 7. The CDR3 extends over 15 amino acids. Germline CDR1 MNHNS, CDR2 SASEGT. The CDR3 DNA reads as TGTGCCAGCAGTGAGACAGGGTTGTCCGCAGATACGCAGTATTTT. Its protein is CASSETGLSADTQYF.

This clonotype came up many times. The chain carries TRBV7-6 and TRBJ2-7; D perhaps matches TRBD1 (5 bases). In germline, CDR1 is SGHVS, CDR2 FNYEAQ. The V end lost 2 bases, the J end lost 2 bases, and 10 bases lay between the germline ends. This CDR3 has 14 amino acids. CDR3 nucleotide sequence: TGTGCCAGCAGCTTATCAGGGCCAACCTACGAGCAGTACTTC. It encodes CASSLSGPTYEQYF.

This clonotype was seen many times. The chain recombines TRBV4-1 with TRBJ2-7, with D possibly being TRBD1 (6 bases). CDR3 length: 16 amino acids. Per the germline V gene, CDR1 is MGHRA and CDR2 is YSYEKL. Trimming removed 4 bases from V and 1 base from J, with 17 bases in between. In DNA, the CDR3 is TGCGCCAGCAGCCTTTCTCCGGGACACTGGTCCTACGAGCAGTACTTC. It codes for CASSLSPGHWSYEQYF.

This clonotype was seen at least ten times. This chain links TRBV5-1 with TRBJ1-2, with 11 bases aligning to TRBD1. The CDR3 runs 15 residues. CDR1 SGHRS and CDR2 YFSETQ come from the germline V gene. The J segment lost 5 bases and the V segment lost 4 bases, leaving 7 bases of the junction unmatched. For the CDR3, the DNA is TGCGCCAGCAGCCCCGGACAGGGGGCCGAGTATGGCTACACCTTC. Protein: CASSPGQGAEYGYTF.

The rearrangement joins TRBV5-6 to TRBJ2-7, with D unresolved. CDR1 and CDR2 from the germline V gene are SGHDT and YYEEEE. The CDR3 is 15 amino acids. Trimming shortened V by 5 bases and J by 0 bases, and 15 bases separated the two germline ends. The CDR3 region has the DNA TGTGCCAGCAGTCTTTTGGTGGGCCGCTCCTACGAGCAGTACTTC. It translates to CASSLLVGRSYEQYF.

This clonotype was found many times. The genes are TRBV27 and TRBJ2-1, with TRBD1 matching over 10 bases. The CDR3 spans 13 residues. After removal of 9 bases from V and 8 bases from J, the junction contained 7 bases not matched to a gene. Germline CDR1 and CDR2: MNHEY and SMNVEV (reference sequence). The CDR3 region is CASEGQGSDEQFF. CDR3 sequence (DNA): TGTGCCAGTGAGGGACAGGGGTCCGATGAGCAGTTCTTC.

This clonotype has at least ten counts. CDR3: CSASRRDRTYEQYF. CDR3 coding DNA: TGCAGTGCGAGTCGCCGGGACAGGACCTACGAGCAGTACTTC. This sequence joins TRBV20-1 and TRBJ2-7; TRBD1 matches at 8 bases. The length of the CDR3 is 14 residues. The junction had 9 bases not matched to a gene; V was cut back by 6 bases and J by 2 bases. The germline gives CDR1 DFQATT, CDR2 SNEGSKA (reference sequence).

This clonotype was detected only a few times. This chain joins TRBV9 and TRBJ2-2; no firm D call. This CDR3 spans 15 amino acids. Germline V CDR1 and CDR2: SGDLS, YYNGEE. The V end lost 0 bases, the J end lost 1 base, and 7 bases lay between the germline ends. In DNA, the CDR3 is TGTGCCAGCAGCGTAGGCACAGTGAACACCGGGGAGCTGTTTTTT. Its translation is CASSVGTVNTGELFF.

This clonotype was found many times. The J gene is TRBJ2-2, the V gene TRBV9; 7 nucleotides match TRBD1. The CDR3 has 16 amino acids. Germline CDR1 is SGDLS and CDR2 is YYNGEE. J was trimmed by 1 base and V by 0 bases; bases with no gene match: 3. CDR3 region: CASSVGRGLNTGELFF. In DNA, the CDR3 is TGTGCCAGCAGCGTAGGAAGGGGGCTGAACACCGGGGAGCTGTTTTTT.